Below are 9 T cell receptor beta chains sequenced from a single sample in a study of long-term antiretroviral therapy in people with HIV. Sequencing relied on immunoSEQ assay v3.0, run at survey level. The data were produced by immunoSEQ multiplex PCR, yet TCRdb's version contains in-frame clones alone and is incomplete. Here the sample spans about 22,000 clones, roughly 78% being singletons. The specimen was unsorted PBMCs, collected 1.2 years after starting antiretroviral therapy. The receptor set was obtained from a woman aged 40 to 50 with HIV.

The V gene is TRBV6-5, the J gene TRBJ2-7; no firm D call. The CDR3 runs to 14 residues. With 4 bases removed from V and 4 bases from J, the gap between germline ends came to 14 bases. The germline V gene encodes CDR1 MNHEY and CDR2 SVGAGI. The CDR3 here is CASSSPPSEYEQYF. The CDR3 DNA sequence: TGTGCCAGCAGTTCCCCCCCCTCCGAATACGAGCAGTACTTC.

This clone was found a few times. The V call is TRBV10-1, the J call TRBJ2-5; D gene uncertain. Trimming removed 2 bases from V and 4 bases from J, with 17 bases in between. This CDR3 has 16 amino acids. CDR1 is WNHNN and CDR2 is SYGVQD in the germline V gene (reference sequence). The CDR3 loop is CASSETSGFRGETQYF. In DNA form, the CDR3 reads TGCGCCAGCAGTGAGACCTCCGGGTTCCGCGGAGAGACCCAGTACTTC.

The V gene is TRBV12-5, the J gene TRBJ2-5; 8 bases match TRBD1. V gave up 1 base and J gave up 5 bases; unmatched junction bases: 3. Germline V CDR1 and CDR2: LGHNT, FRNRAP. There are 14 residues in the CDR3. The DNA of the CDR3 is TGTGCTAGTGGTTTGGGACAGGGGTTGGAGACCCAGTACTTC. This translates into CASGLGQGLETQYF.

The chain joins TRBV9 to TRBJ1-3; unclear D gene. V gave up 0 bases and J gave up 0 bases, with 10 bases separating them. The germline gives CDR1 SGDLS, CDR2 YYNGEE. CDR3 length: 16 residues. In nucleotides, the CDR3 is TGTGCCAGCAGCGTAGGGAGGCTGAACTCTGGAAACACCATATATTTT. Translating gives CASSVGRLNSGNTIYF.

The CDR3 sequence: CASSLRRGTDTQYF. In DNA, the CDR3 is TGCGCCAGCAGCCTGAGAAGGGGCACAGATACGCAGTATTTT. This chain joins TRBV4-3 and TRBJ2-3; D not certain. Deletions cut 4 bases from V and 1 base from J, with 9 bases between. The CDR3 is made up of 14 amino acids. Germline CDR1 LGHNA, CDR2 YSLEER.

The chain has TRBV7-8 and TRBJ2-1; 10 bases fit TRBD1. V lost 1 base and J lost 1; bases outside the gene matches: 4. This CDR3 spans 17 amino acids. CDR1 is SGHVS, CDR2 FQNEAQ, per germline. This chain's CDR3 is CASSLGDRGRSYNEQFF. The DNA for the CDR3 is TGTGCCAGCAGCTTAGGGGACAGGGGACGGTCCTACAATGAGCAGTTCTTC. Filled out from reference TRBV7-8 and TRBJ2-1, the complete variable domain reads GAGVSQSPRYKVAKRGQDVALRCDPISGHVSLFWYQQALGQGPEFLTYFQNEAQLDKSGLPSDRFFAERPEGSVSTLKIQRTQQEDSAVYLCASSLGDRGRSYNEQFFGPGTRLTVL.

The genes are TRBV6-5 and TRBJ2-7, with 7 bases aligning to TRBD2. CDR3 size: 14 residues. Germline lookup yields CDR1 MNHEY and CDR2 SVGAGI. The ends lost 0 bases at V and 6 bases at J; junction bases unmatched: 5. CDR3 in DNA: TGTGCCAGCAGTTACTCGGCGGGAGTTGGCGAGCAGTACTTC. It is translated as CASSYSAGVGEQYF.

The CDR3 loop reads CASSGVVWSYEQYF. Here the CDR3 DNA reads TGTGCCAGCAGCGGAGTGGTCTGGTCCTACGAGCAGTACTTC. The V call is TRBV7-2, the J call TRBJ2-7, with unresolved D. The germline gives CDR1 SGHTA, CDR2 FQGNSA. The V end was cut by 5 bases, the J end by 1 base, with 12 bases between. The CDR3 consists of 14 residues.

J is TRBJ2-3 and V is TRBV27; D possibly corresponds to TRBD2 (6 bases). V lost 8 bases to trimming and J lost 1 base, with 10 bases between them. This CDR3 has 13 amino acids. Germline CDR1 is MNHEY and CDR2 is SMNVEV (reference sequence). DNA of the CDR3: TGTGCCAGCCGACTAGGGGGCACAGATACGCAGTATTTT. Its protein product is CASRLGGTDTQYF.